The source of this T cell receptor beta chain is a study of cytomegalovirus exposure and HLA in healthy donors. Primers: 60 Vbeta forward and 13 Jbeta reverse. The data were produced by immunoSEQ multiplex PCR, yet TCRdb's version contains in-frame clones alone and is incomplete. The repertoire holds 150,000 to 180,000 clones, with 79% as singletons. Whole-study findings and limits: According to the study, 160 or so TCR beta chains were cytomegalovirus-associated. Fewer than 20,000 TCR beta sequences were associated with HLA alleles at 0.05 false discovery rate in a later analysis. In vitro experiments confirmed that a few CMV-associated chains were specific for CMV antigens. Accurate predictions that matched the HLA-A and HLA-B alleles of most subjects were reportedly made from TCR beta sequences.

CDR1 and CDR2 (germline): MNHNY, SVGAGI (reference sequence). V was clipped by 7 bases and J by 0 bases, with 9 bases between them. The CDR3 is 13 residues long. To note about this clone: Its cognate antigen is unknown.

The sample was PBMCs. The chain links TRBV6-6 to TRBJ1-1; D is uncertain. This TCR was recovered from a man aged 25-45 years in good health and CMV-seropositive. In nucleotides, the CDR3 is TGTGCCAGCACCCTCTCCCTGAACACTGAAGCTTTCTTT. Amino acids: CASTLSLNTEAFF.